This entry lists 24 T cell receptor beta chains sequenced from one sample in a study of blood T cell repertoires in COVID-19. Produced via immunoSEQ multiplex PCR; TCRdb's table is partial and in-frame only. The sample contains about 300,000 clones, about four fifths of which appear only once. Sequencing used peripheral blood. These TCRs come from a human donor with COVID-19, enrolled during active disease. The donor label of this sample is uncertain.

CDR3 bases: TGTGCCAGCAGCCATGAGGGGGGCAGGGGGCATGAAAAACTGTTTTTT. The encoded protein is CASSHEGGRGHEKLFF. The chain joins TRBV7-9 to TRBJ1-4, with 8 bases matching TRBD1. Germline V gene lookup returns CDR1 SEHNR and CDR2 FQNEAQ (reference sequence). With 5 bases clipped from V and 6 bases from J, the junction kept 11 bases outside the gene matches. This CDR3 has 16 amino acids. The full variable domain, with the rest looked up from reference TRBV7-9 and TRBJ1-4, is DTGVSQNPRHKITKRGQNVTFRCDPISEHNRLYWYRQTLGQGPEFLTYFQNEAQLEKSRLLSDRFSAERPKGSFSTLEIQRTEQGDSAMYLCASSHEGGRGHEKLFFGSGTQLSVL.

The chain is built from TRBV10-1 and TRBJ2-1; possibly TRBD1 for D (5 bases). V dropped 5 bases and J dropped 9 bases, with 14 bases sitting between them. CDR1 is WNHNN and CDR2 is SYGVQD in the germline V gene (reference sequence). This CDR3 is built from 13 residues. CDR3 sequence (DNA): TGCGCCAGCAGTTCTTCAGGGAATAGTGAGCAGTTCTTC. It is translated as CASSSSGNSEQFF.

Worth noting for this clone: The junction departs from the called germline gene at one end, perhaps through a read error. The V gene is TRBV24-1, the J gene TRBJ2-3, with D maybe TRBD1 (5 bases). Germline values: CDR1 KGHDR, CDR2 SFDVKD. This CDR3 has 13 amino acids. CDR3 bases: TGTGCCACCAGTCTAGACAGCCCGTCAGGCCACCTTTTT. Residues: CATSLDSPSGHLF.

This clone is a singleton in its sample. This chain links TRBV9 with TRBJ2-5, with 7 bases that match TRBD2. Germline V lookup: CDR1 SGDLS, CDR2 YYNGEE. V lost 3 bases to trimming and J lost 2 bases; unmatched junction nucleotides: 4. The CDR3 covers 14 residues. CDR3 nucleotides: TGTGCCAGCAGCGAGGGGACTATACAAGAGACCCAGTACTTC. Its protein is CASSEGTIQETQYF.

The chain links TRBV19 to TRBJ2-1, with 12 bases that match TRBD2. This CDR3 is 16 amino acids long. The J segment lost 2 bases and the V segment lost 5 bases, leaving 4 bases of the junction unmatched. Germline V gives CDR1 LNHDA, CDR2 SQIVND (reference sequence). CDR3 coding DNA: TGTGCCAGTAGTTCGGGACTAGCGGGCGCCTACAATGAGCAGTTCTTC. Encoded protein: CASSSGLAGAYNEQFF.

The CDR3, as DNA: TGTGCCAGCAGCCGCGCGCATGAGCAGTTCTTC. It is translated as CASSRAHEQFF. The chain recombines TRBV3-1 (or the pseudogene TRBV3-2) with TRBJ2-1, with D unresolved. V lost 4 bases, J lost 8 bases, and 6 bases lay in between. Germline V gene sequence: CDR1 LGHDT, CDR2 YNNKEL (reference sequence). The CDR3 length is 11 residues.

The rearrangement uses TRBV3-1 (or the pseudogene TRBV3-2) and TRBJ2-7, with 8 bases matching TRBD2. The germline gives CDR1 LGHDT, CDR2 YNNKEL (reference sequence). The CDR3 is made up of 15 amino acids. V shed 0 bases, J shed 7 bases, and the junction held 8 bases outside the gene matches. The DNA of the CDR3 is TGTGCCAGCAGCCAAGACGCCGGGACTAGGGCAGAGCAGTACTTC. Amino acid sequence: CASSQDAGTRAEQYF.

J is TRBJ2-1 and V is TRBV19; D possibly corresponds to TRBD2 (6 bases). CDR1 is LNHDA, CDR2 SQIVND, per germline (reference sequence). This CDR3 region has 16 residues. Trimming removed 5 bases from V and 3 bases from J, with 17 bases in between. The CDR3 sequence: CASSSFGAGFYNEQFF. In DNA, the CDR3 is TGTGCCAGTAGTTCCTTCGGTGCGGGATTCTACAATGAGCAGTTCTTC.

The chain combines TRBV7-9 with TRBJ2-2, with 7 nucleotides matching TRBD1. Germline loops: CDR1 SEHNR, CDR2 FQNEAQ (reference sequence). Losses at the gene ends were 5 bases for V and 1 base for J; bases not matched to a gene: 10. This CDR3 is built from 17 residues. The DNA of the CDR3 is TGTGCCAGCAGCGCAACAGATCACAGGGGGAACACCGGGGAGCTGTTTTTT. Amino acid sequence: CASSATDHRGNTGELFF. The entire variable domain, with the rest obtained from reference TRBV7-9 and TRBJ2-2, is as follows: DTGVSQNPRHKITKRGQNVTFRCDPISEHNRLYWYRQTLGQGPEFLTYFQNEAQLEKSRLLSDRFSAERPKGSFSTLEIQRTEQGDSAMYLCASSATDHRGNTGELFFGEGSRLTVL.

This chain connects TRBV27 to TRBJ2-3; weak D call: TRBD2 (5 bases). From germline, CDR1 is MNHEY and CDR2 SMNVEV (reference sequence). This CDR3 has 13 residues. The V end lost 9 bases, the J end lost 8 bases, and 18 bases lay between the germline ends. CDR3 sequence: CAREERQSGTQYF. The CDR3 DNA reads as TGTGCCAGAGAAGAGCGGCAGAGCGGTACGCAGTATTTT.

In its sample, this clone was seen a few times. The rearrangement uses TRBV7-3 and TRBJ2-3, with 8 bases that match TRBD2. With V trimmed by 5 bases and J by 4 bases, 11 bases remained unmatched. The germline V gene encodes CDR1 SGHTA and CDR2 FQGTGA. This CDR3 spans 16 amino acids. The CDR3, as DNA: TGTGCCAGCAGCCTCAGGCCCCCTAGCGGGTCAGATACGCAGTATTTT. It specifies CASSLRPPSGSDTQYF.

The chain links TRBV5-4 to TRBJ2-5, with 9 bases fitting TRBD1. The CDR3 is 16 residues long. Germline lookup yields CDR1 SGHNT and CDR2 YYREEE (reference sequence). Trimming removed 3 bases from V and 5 bases from J; junction bases left unmatched: 11. The CDR3 reads CASSSPGQGLRETQYF. As DNA, the CDR3 is TGTGCCAGCAGCTCCCCGGGACAGGGATTACGCGAGACCCAGTACTTC.

A single count supports this clone. V usage is TRBV7-3 and J usage is TRBJ2-3, with 8 bases identical to TRBD2. This CDR3 spans 13 amino acids. With V trimmed by 5 bases and J by 11 bases, 9 bases remained unmatched. CDR1 is SGHTA, CDR2 FQGTGA, per germline. The CDR3 is CASSLWTSQLQYF. The CDR3 DNA follows: TGTGCCAGCAGCCTGTGGACTAGCCAGTTGCAGTATTTT.

The chain employs TRBV30 and TRBJ1-3; a weak D match, TRBD1 (5 bases). Germline assignment: CDR1 GTSNPN and CDR2 SVGIG (reference sequence). The CDR3 consists of 14 residues. Trimming shortened V by 0 bases and J by 3 bases, and 9 bases separated the two germline ends. Written as DNA, the CDR3 is TGTGCCTGGAGTGTGGGGGGAGATGGAAACACCATATATTTT. Its protein is CAWSVGGDGNTIYF. The entire variable domain, with the rest obtained from reference TRBV30 and TRBJ1-3, is as follows: SQTIHQWPATLVQPVGSPLSLECTVEGTSNPNLYWYRQAAGRGLQLLFYSVGIGQISSEVPQNLSASRPQDRQFILSSKKLLLSDSGFYLCAWSVGGDGNTIYFGEGSWLTVV.

The chain combines TRBV4-1 with TRBJ1-5, with a tentative D call TRBD1 (5 bases). The V end was cut by 1 base, the J end by 3 bases, with 19 bases between. Germline CDR1 MGHRA, CDR2 YSYEKL. CDR3 size: 18 residues. The CDR3 DNA follows: TGCGCCAGCAGCCAAGCCGGACATAAGGGTCCCAACAATCAGCCCCAGCATTTT. Translated, it gives CASSQAGHKGPNNQPQHF.

The chain combines TRBV5-5 with TRBJ2-1, with D possibly TRBD2 on 6 matching bases. This CDR3 is 13 amino acids long. Trimming stripped 3 bases from V and 9 bases from J, with 13 bases between. The V gene's germline CDR1 is SGHKS and CDR2 YYEKEE (reference sequence). CDR3 loop: CASSWGLVIEQFF. DNA of the CDR3: TGTGCCAGCAGCTGGGGACTTGTCATTGAGCAGTTCTTC.

The gene calls are TRBV6-1 and TRBJ1-5; no clear D. Germline CDR1 and CDR2: MNHNS and SASEGT. V shed 3 bases and J shed 0 bases, with 6 bases lying between them. There are 14 residues in the CDR3. Here the CDR3 reads CASSEDFSNQPQHF. CDR3 coding DNA: TGTGCCAGCAGTGAGGACTTTAGCAATCAGCCCCAGCATTTT.

The chain combines TRBV3-1 (or the pseudogene TRBV3-2) with TRBJ2-1; 8 bases match TRBD2. Germline CDR1 and CDR2: LGHDT and YNNKEL (reference sequence). CDR3 size: 19 residues. V trimming: 0 bases; J trimming: 4 bases; junction bases outside the gene matches: 14. The DNA of the CDR3 is TGTGCCAGCAGCCAAGATCAGTCCCTATCTAGCGGGTATTACAATGAGCAGTTCTTC. Its translation is CASSQDQSLSSGYYNEQFF.

The chain has TRBV6-5 and TRBJ1-3; D is unclear. There are 14 residues in the CDR3. Germline V gives CDR1 MNHEY, CDR2 SVGAGI. V was cut by 6 bases and J by 0 bases, with 9 bases left in between. The CDR3: CASSSFYSGNTIYF. As DNA, the CDR3 is TGTGCCAGCAGCTCGTTTTACTCTGGAAACACCATATATTTT.

The genes are TRBV3-1 (or the pseudogene TRBV3-2) and TRBJ1-2, with 10 bases that match TRBD1. The CDR3 consists of 15 residues. Germline V lookup: CDR1 LGHDT, CDR2 YNNKEL (reference sequence). V gave up 2 bases and J gave up 5 bases; unmatched junction bases: 5. The CDR3, as DNA: TGTGCCAGCAGCCAATTTGGACAGGGGGTTTATGGCTACACCTTC. Amino acid sequence: CASSQFGQGVYGYTF.

This chain connects TRBV7-2 to TRBJ1-3, with D hard to call. The V and J ends lost 5 bases and 0 bases respectively, with 14 bases between them. The CDR3 contains 16 residues. Per the germline V gene, CDR1 is SGHTA and CDR2 is FQGNSA. The CDR3, as DNA: TGTGCCAGCAGCCCACAATTCCGAAACTCTGGAAACACCATATATTTT. Protein sequence: CASSPQFRNSGNTIYF.

CDR3 in DNA: TGCGCCAGCAGCCAAGACGGGAATCAGCCCCAGCATTTT. Translated: CASSQDGNQPQHF. This rearrangement joins TRBV4-1 to TRBJ1-5; no definite D call. V dropped 0 bases and J dropped 4 bases, with 4 bases sitting between them. The CDR3 contains 13 residues. Per germline, CDR1 MGHRA and CDR2 YSYEKL.

The chain joins TRBV7-9 to TRBJ2-1; 10 bases match TRBD2. The CDR3 has 14 amino acids. CDR1 and CDR2 from the germline V gene are SEHNR and FQNEAQ (reference sequence). After removal of 5 bases from V and 8 bases from J, the junction contained 6 bases not matched to a gene. The CDR3: CASSPGLAVHEQFF. The DNA of the CDR3 is TGTGCCAGCAGCCCTGGACTAGCGGTACATGAGCAGTTCTTC.

The V call is TRBV9, the J call TRBJ2-3; tentatively, D is TRBD1 (6 bases). The CDR3 sequence is 14 residues long. Deletions cut 4 bases from V and 3 bases from J, with 12 bases between. Germline lookup yields CDR1 SGDLS and CDR2 YYNGEE. In DNA form, the CDR3 reads TGTGCCAGCAGCCAAGCACAGGGTACAGATACGCAGTATTTT. Amino acid sequence: CASSQAQGTDTQYF. Using reference TRBV9 and TRBJ2-3 for the parts outside the CDR3, the full variable domain is DSGVTQTPKHLITATGQRVTLRCSPRSGDLSVYWYQQSLDQGLQFLIQYYNGEERAKGNILERFSAQQFPDLHSELNLSSLELGDSALYFCASSQAQGTDTQYFGPGTRLTVL.